The entry that follows covers one TCR beta chain sequence. This sample stems from a study of type 1 regulatory T cells. For the study at large: T-allo10 is a Tr1-enriched, alloantigen-specific CD4 T cell product made in vitro.

TCRdb passed the reads through MiXCR, listing each CDR3 protein once. In the table there are about 18,000 distinct CDR3 sequences, 10% of which are singletons. The CDR3 length is 14 residues. The V segment lost 0 bases and the J segment 9 bases; nucleotides outside the gene matches: 6. CDR1 and CDR2 (germline): SGHNT, YYREEE (reference sequence). Input material: CD4+ T cells, either the whole sample or a sorted fraction (not recorded which). This chain joins TRBV5-4 and TRBJ2-1; 7 nucleotides line up with TRBD2. The receptor comes from a human donor in good health. CDR3 bases: TGTGCCAGCAGCTTGGCGAGGACTAGTACTGAGCAGTTCTTC. This encodes CASSLARTSTEQFF.